This section outlines one T cell receptor (beta chain) sequence together with its context. Antigen unknown. This specimen comes from a study of shared clonotypes between healthy human individuals. TCRdb's copy holds only in-frame clones and misses some; the assay was immunoSEQ multiplex PCR. The data show roughly 2.2 million clones, roughly 93% seen once. Study-wide points: Sharing of clonotypes among donors was expected to vary with sequencing depth.

This clonotype originated in a man between 18 and 29 years old in good health. Some clones in this sample may be carry-over from other donors' samples. Input material: naive CD4+ T cells from PBMCs. The sample's subset: CD45RA+ positively selected.

The CDR3 DNA is TGTGCCAGCACCGGTTGGCCGATCTCTGGAAACACCATATATTTT. Translation gives CASTGWPISGNTIYF. This rearrangement joins TRBV28 to TRBJ1-3; D remains unclear. Germline V gives CDR1 MDHEN, CDR2 SYDVKM. The CDR3 spans 15 residues. Trimming removed 7 bases from V and 0 bases from J, with 13 bases in between.